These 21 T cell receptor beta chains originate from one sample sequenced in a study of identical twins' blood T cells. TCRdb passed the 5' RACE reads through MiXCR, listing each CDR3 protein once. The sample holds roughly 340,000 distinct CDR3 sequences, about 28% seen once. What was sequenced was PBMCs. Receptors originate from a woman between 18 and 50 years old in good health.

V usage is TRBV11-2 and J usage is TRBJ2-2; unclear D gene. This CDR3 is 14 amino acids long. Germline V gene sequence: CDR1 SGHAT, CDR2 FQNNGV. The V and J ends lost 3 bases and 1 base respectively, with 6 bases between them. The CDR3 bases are TGTGCCAGCAGCTTTATGTTGAACACCGGGGAGCTGTTTTTT. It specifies CASSFMLNTGELFF.

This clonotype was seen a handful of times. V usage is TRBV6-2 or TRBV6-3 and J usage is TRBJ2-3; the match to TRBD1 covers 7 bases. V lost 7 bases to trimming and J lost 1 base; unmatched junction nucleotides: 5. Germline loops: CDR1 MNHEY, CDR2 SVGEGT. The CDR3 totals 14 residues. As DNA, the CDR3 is TGTGCCAGCAACAGGGGATGGGGCACAGATACGCAGTATTTT. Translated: CASNRGWGTDTQYF.

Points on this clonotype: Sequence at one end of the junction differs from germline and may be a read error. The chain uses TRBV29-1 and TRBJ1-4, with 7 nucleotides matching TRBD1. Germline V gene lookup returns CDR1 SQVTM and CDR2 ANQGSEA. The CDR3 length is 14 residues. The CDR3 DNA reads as TGCAGCGTCCACAGACAGGGTGTAGGGGAAAAACTGGTTTTT. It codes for CSVHRQGVGEKLVF.

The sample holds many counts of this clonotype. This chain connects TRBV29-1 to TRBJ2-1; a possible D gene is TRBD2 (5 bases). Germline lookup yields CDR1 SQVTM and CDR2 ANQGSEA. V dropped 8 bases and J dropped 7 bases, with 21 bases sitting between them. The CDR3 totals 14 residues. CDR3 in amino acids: CSIAERSMMNEQFF. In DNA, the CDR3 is TGCAGCATCGCCGAGCGGTCGATGATGAATGAGCAGTTCTTC.

The CDR3 spells CAIGSGVGNTGELFF. Written as DNA, the CDR3 is TGTGCCATCGGCTCAGGGGTCGGAAACACCGGGGAGCTGTTTTTT. This sequence joins TRBV10-3 and TRBJ2-2; a possible D gene is TRBD1 (6 bases). V was pared by 8 bases and J by 2 bases, with 15 bases between. Germline loops: CDR1 ENHRY, CDR2 SYGVKD. The CDR3 is made up of 15 amino acids.

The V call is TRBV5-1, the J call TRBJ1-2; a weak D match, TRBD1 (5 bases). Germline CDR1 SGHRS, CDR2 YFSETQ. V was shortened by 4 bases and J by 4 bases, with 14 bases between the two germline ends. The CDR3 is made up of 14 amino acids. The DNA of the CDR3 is TGCGCCAGCAGCCCGACACAGGAGTTCTATGGCTACACCTTC. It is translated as CASSPTQEFYGYTF.

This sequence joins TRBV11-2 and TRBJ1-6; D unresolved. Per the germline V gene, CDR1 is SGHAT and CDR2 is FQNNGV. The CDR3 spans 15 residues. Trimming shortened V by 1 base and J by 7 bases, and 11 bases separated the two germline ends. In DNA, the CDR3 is TGTGCCAGCAGCTTAGCGGTTCTCCCAAATTCACCCCTCCACTTT. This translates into CASSLAVLPNSPLHF.

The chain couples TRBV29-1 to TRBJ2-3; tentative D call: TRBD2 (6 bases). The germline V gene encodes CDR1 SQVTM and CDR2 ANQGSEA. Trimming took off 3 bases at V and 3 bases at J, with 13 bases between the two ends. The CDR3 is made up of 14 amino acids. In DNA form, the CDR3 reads TGCAGCGTTGAGGGACTGAAGGGTACAGATACGCAGTATTTT. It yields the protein CSVEGLKGTDTQYF.

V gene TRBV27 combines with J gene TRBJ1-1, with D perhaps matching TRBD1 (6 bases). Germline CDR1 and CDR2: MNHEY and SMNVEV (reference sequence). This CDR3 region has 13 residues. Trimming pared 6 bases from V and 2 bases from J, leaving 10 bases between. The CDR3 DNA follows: TGTGCCAGCAGGGTACAGGGTAACACTGAAGCTTTCTTT. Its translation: CASRVQGNTEAFF.

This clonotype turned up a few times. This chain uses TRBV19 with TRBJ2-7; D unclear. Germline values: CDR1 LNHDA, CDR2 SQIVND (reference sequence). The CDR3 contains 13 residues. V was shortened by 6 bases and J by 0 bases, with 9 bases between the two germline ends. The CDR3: CASSETLSYEQYF. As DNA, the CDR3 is TGTGCCAGTAGCGAGACCCTCTCCTACGAGCAGTACTTC.

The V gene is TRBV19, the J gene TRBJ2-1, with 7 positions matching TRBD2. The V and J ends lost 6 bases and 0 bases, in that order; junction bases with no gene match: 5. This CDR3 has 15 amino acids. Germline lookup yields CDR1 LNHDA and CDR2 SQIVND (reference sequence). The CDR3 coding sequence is TGTGCCAGTAGCAGCGGGGCCGGCTCCTACAATGAGCAGTTCTTC. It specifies CASSSGAGSYNEQFF. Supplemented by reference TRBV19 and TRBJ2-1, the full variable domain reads DGGITQSPKYLFRKEGQNVTLSCEQNLNHDAMYWYRQDPGQGLRLIYYSQIVNDFQKGDIAEGYSVSREKKESFPLTVTSAQKNPTAFYLCASSSGAGSYNEQFFGPGTRLTVL.

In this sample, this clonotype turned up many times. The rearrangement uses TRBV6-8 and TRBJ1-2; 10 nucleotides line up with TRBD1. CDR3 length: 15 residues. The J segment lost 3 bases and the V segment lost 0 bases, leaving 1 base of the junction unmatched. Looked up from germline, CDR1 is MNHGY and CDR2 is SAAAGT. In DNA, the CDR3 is TGTGCCAGCAGTTACTCGGACAGGGGGTACTATGGCTACACCTTC. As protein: CASSYSDRGYYGYTF.

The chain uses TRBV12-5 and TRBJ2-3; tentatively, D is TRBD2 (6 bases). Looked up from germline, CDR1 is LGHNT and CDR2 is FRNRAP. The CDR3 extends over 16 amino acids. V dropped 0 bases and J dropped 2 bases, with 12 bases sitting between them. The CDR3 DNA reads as TGTGCTAGTGGTTTGGTTCTGCGGGGACTCACAGATACGCAGTATTTT. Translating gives CASGLVLRGLTDTQYF. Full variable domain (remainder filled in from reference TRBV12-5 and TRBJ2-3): DARVTQTPRHKVTEMGQEVTMRCQPILGHNTVFWYRQTMMQGLELLAYFRNRAPLDDSGMPKDRFSAEMPDATLATLKIQPSEPRDSAVYFCASGLVLRGLTDTQYFGPGTRLTVL.

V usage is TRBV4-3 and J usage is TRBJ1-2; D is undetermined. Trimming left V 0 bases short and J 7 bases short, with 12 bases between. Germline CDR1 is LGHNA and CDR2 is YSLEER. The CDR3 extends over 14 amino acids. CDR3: CASSQERVGSGYTF. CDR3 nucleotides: TGCGCCAGCAGCCAAGAAAGAGTCGGGTCTGGCTACACCTTC.

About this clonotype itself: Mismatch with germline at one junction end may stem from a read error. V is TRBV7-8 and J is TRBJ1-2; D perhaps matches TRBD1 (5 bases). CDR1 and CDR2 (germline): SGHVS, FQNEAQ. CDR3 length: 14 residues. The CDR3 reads CASSTYPPGDGYAF. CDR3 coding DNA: TGTGCCAGCAGCACCTACCCTCCGGGGGATGGCTACGCCTTC.

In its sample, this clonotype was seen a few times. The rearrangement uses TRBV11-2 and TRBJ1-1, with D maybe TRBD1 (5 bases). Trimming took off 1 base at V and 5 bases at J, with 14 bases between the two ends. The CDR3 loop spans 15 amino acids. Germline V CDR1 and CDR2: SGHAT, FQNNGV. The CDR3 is CASSLVRRDGTEAFF. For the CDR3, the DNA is TGTGCCAGCAGCTTAGTCCGCAGGGATGGAACTGAAGCTTTCTTT.

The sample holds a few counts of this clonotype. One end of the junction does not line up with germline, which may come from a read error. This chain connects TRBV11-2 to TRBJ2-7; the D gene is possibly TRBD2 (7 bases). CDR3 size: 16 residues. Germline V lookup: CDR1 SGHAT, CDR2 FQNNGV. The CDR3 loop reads CASSRIRGAGVHEQCF. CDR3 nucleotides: TGTGCCAGCAGCCGGATTCGGGGGGCAGGAGTCCACGAGCAGTGCTTC.

This CDR3 is CASRPTLGVGNTIYF. Written as DNA, the CDR3 is TGTGCCAGCAGGCCTACCCTGGGGGTTGGAAACACCATATATTTT. The rearrangement uses TRBV6-5 and TRBJ1-3; TRBD1 might be the D (5 bases). V was cut by 6 bases and J by 3 bases, with 15 bases left in between. The CDR3 length is 15 residues. CDR1 and CDR2 from the germline V gene are MNHEY and SVGAGI.

The CDR3 here is CASSLFGLGTGNTIYF. DNA of the CDR3: TGTGCCAGCAGCTTATTTGGGTTAGGTACTGGAAACACCATATATTTT. V gene TRBV7-8 combines with J gene TRBJ1-3, with D uncertain. Germline loops: CDR1 SGHVS, CDR2 FQNEAQ. The CDR3 length is 16 residues. V was cut by 2 bases and J by 2 bases, with 13 bases left in between.

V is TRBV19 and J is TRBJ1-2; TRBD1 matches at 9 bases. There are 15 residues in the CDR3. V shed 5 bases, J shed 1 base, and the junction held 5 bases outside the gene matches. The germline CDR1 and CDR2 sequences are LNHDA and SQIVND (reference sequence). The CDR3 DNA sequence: TGTGCCAGTAGTTCACAGGGGGCAAGTAACTATGGCTACACCTTC. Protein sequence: CASSSQGASNYGYTF.

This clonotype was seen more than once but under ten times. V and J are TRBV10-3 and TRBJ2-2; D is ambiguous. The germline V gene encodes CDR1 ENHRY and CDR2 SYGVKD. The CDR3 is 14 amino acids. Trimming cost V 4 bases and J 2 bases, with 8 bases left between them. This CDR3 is CAISGAGNTGELFF. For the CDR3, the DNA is TGTGCCATCAGTGGGGCTGGTAACACCGGGGAGCTGTTTTTT.